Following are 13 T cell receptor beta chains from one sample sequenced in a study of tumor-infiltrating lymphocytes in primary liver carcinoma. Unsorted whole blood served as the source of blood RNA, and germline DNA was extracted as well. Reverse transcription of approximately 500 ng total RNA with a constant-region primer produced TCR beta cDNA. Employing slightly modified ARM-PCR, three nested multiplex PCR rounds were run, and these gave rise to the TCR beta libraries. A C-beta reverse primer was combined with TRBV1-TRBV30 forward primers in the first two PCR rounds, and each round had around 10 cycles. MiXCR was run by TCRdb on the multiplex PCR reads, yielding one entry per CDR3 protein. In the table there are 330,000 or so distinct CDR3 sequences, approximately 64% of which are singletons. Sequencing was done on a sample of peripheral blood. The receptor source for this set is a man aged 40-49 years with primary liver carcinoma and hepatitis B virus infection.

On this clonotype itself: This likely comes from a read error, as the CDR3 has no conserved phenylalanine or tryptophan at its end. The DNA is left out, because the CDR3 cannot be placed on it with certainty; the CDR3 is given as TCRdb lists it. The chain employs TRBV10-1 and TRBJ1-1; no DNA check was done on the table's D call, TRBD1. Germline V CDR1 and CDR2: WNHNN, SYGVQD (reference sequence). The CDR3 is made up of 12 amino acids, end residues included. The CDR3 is CASSEYRGETFL.

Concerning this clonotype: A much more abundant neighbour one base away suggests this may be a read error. CDR3 in DNA: TGTGCCATCAGTTCTCCGACAGGGATGGCCGGGGAGCTGTTTTTT. Its translation is CAISSPTGMAGELFF. The V and J genes are TRBV6-5 and TRBJ2-2, with TRBD1 matching over 7 bases. Germline-derived CDR1 and CDR2 are MNHEY and SVGAGI. The CDR3 totals 15 residues.

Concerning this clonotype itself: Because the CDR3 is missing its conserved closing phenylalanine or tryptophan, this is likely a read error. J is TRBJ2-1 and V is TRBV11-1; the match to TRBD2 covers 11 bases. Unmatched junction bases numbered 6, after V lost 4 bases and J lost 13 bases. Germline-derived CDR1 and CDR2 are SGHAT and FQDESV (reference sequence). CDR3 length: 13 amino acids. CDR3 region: CASSSTSGIEQFL. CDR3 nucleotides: TGTGCCAGCAGCTCGACTAGCGGGATTGAACAGTTCCTC.

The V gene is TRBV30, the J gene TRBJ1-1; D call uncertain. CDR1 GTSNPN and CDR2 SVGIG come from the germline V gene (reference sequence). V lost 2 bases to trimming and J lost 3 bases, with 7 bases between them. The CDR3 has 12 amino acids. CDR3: CAWSFADTEAFF. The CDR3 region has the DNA TGTGCCTGGAGTTTCGCAGACACTGAAGCTTTCTTT.

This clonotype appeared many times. This chain's CDR3 is CASTQAGGTYEQYF. The CDR3 DNA sequence: TGTGCCAGCACCCAAGCGGGAGGGACCTACGAGCAGTACTTC. The V and J genes are TRBV12-3 or TRBV12-4 and TRBJ2-7; 10 nucleotides match TRBD2. CDR3 length: 14 residues. V was pared by 7 bases and J by 2 bases, with 5 bases of the junction left unmatched.

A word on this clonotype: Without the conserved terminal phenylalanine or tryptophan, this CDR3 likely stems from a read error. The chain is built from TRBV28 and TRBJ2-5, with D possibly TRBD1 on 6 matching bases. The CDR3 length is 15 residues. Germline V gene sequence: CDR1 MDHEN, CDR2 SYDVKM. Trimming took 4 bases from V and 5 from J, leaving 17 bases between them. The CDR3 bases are TGTGCCAGCAGTTCACGAAGCAGGGGACGGGAGACCCAGTACTCC. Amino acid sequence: CASSSRSRGRETQYS.

CDR3: CASSQDDGTSGIEQFF. In DNA, the CDR3 is TGTGCCAGCAGCCAAGACGACGGGACTAGCGGGATCGAGCAGTTCTTC. The V gene is TRBV4-2, the J gene TRBJ2-1; 13 nucleotides match TRBD2. This CDR3 is 16 amino acids long. The germline CDR1 and CDR2 sequences are LGHNA and YNFKEQ. The V gene end was trimmed by 0 bases and the J gene end by 10 bases; junction bases not matched to a gene: 6.

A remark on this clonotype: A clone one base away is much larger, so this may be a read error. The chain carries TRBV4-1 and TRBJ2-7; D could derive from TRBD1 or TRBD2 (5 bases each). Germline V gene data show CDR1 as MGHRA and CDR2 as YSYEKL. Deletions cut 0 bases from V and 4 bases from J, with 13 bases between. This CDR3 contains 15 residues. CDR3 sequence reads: CASSQEASRAYEQYF. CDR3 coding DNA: TGCGCCAGCAGCCAAGAGGCTAGCAGGGCTTACGAGCAGTACTTC.

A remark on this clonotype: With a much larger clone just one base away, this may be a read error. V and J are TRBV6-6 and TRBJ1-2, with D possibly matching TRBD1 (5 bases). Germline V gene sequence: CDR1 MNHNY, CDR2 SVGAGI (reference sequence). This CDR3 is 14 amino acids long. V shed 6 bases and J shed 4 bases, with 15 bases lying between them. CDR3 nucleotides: TGTGCCAGCAGCCTTTCACCGGACATCTATGGCTACACCTTC. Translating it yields CASSLSPDIYGYTF.

CDR3 loop: CASSYSGEPDTQYF. CDR3 DNA sequence: TGTGCCAGCAGTTATAGCGGGGAGCCAGATACGCAGTATTTT. The chain couples TRBV11-2 to TRBJ2-3, with TRBD2 matching over 8 bases. The junction had 6 bases not matched to a gene; V was cut back by 6 bases and J by 4 bases. Looked up from germline, CDR1 is SGHAT and CDR2 is FQNNGV. This CDR3 has 14 amino acids. The entire variable domain, with the rest obtained from reference TRBV11-2 and TRBJ2-3, is as follows: EAGVAQSPRYKIIEKRQSVAFWCNPISGHATLYWYQQILGQGPKLLIQFQNNGVVDDSQLPKDRFSAERLKGVDSTLKIQPAKLEDSAVYLCASSYSGEPDTQYFGPGTRLTVL.

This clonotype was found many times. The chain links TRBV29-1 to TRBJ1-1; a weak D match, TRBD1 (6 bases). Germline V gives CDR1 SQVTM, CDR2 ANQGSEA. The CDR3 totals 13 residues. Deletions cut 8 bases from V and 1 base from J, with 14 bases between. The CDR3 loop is CSLTRTANTEAFF. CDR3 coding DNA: TGCAGCCTCACGAGGACAGCGAACACTGAAGCTTTCTTT.

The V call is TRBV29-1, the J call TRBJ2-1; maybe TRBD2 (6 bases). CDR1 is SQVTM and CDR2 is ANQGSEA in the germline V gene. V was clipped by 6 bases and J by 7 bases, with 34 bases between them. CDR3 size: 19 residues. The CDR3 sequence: CSVELEGPRVGRRRNEQFF. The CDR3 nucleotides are TGCAGCGTAGAGCTAGAAGGGCCAAGGGTTGGGAGGCGCAGGAATGAGCAGTTCTTC.

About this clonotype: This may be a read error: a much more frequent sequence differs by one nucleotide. CDR3 DNA sequence: TGCAGCGTTGTGGTCTCCTACGAGGAGTACTTC. It translates to CSVVVSYEEYF. The V gene is TRBV29-1, the J gene TRBJ2-7; D ambiguous. Germline CDR1 SQVTM, CDR2 ANQGSEA. The CDR3 length is 11 residues.